A single sample gave rise to the 18 T cell receptor beta chains below, sequenced in a study of T-cell reconstitution after alpha-beta-depleted transplantation in children. Unique molecular identifiers were incorporated when the TCRbeta library was constructed. TCRdb processed the PCR reads anew with MiXCR; each CDR3 protein has one entry. The table shows 70,000 to 95,000 distinct CDR3 sequences, with around a sixth occurring only once. The sample in question was PBMCs, mostly from graft donor cells, obtained 180 days after TCRalphabeta/CD19-depleted stem cell transplant. Source of these receptors: a male patient aged 2 to 10 who had a stem cell transplant for acute lymphoblastic leukemia, so the T cells may come from the graft donor.

In this sample, this clonotype turned up many times. The chain is built from TRBV6-6 and TRBJ2-1; D gene ambiguous. Germline loops: CDR1 MNHNY, CDR2 SVGAGI (reference sequence). This CDR3 is 11 amino acids long. V gave up 5 bases and J gave up 5 bases, with 4 bases separating them. CDR3 nucleotide sequence: TGTGCCAGCAGTCCGAACAATGAGCAGTTCTTC. It specifies CASSPNNEQFF.

This chain joins TRBV27 and TRBJ2-7, with D tentatively TRBD2 (6 bases). The V end lost 5 bases, the J end lost 2 bases, and 19 bases lay between the germline ends. CDR1 MNHEY and CDR2 SMNVEV come from the germline V gene (reference sequence). This CDR3 region has 16 residues. The DNA for the CDR3 is TGTGCCAGCAGTCCATATGACCCCGGGAGAACCTACGAGCAGTACTTC. It encodes CASSPYDPGRTYEQYF.

This clonotype occurred a few times. V and J are TRBV7-9 and TRBJ2-7, with 7 bases aligning to TRBD2. The CDR3 extends over 15 amino acids. Germline loops: CDR1 SEHNR, CDR2 FQNEAQ (reference sequence). V shed 5 bases and J 4 bases; nucleotides not matched to a gene: 11. The CDR3 bases are TGTGCCAGCAGCCCGGGACTAATCGGGCCGTACGAGCAGTACTTC. Encoded protein: CASSPGLIGPYEQYF.

On this clonotype itself: The junction departs from germline at one end; a sequencing error may be responsible. V usage is TRBV12-3 or TRBV12-4 and J usage is TRBJ1-2; 7 positions match TRBD1. The CDR3 has 13 amino acids. The CDR3 bases are TGTGCCAGCAGCCCCCCCCCTGACAGGGCCGCCGCCTTC. It encodes CASSPPPDRAAAF.

The gene calls are TRBV12-3 or TRBV12-4 and TRBJ2-7; D call uncertain. This CDR3 comprises 13 residues. V lost 11 bases, J lost 3 bases, and 17 bases lay in between. The CDR3 loop is CASPGSSNYEQYF. For the CDR3, the DNA is TGTGCCTCTCCGGGCAGCTCGAACTACGAGCAGTACTTC.

This chain connects TRBV10-3 to TRBJ2-5; D is perhaps TRBD1 or TRBD2 (5 bases each). The CDR3 totals 17 residues. Germline CDR1 ENHRY, CDR2 SYGVKD. V was shortened by 0 bases and J by 5 bases, with 19 bases between the two germline ends. CDR3 sequence: CAISESGVAEPGETQYF. The CDR3 nucleotides read TGTGCCATCAGTGAGTCGGGAGTAGCCGAACCAGGGGAGACCCAGTACTTC.

This clonotype was recorded at least ten times. The chain couples TRBV20-1 to TRBJ1-6; 7 nucleotides match TRBD1. Germline CDR1 reads DFQATT; CDR2 reads SNEGSKA (reference sequence). With 0 bases clipped from V and 0 bases from J, the junction kept 5 bases outside the gene matches. The CDR3 is 17 residues long. As DNA, the CDR3 is TGCAGTGCTAGAGATCTAACAGGGGCCTCCTATAATTCACCCCTCCACTTT. Protein product: CSARDLTGASYNSPLHF.

The sample holds a few counts of this clonotype. The chain has TRBV7-7 and TRBJ2-5; D unresolved. The CDR3 sequence is 12 residues long. From germline, CDR1 is SSHAT and CDR2 FNYEAQ (reference sequence). Trimming left V 1 base short and J 4 bases short, with 4 bases between. The CDR3 DNA reads TGTGCCAGCAGCTTAGTCGGAGAGACCCAGTACTTC. This sequence encodes CASSLVGETQYF.

The CDR3 coding sequence is TGTGCCAGCACTCGGGAGTCCGAGCAGTACTTC. The encoded protein is CASTRESEQYF. The rearrangement joins TRBV6-2 or TRBV6-3 to TRBJ2-7; tentative D call: TRBD2 (6 bases). CDR3 length equals 11 residues. Germline V gene sequence: CDR1 MNHEY, CDR2 SVGEGT. V gave up 7 bases and J gave up 6 bases, with 10 bases separating them.

This clonotype was picked up a small number of times. This sequence joins TRBV28 and TRBJ1-2; D is unresolved. The CDR3 runs to 15 residues. Trimming pared 1 base from V and 4 bases from J, leaving 13 bases between. CDR1 MDHEN and CDR2 SYDVKM come from the germline V gene. Here the CDR3 DNA reads TGTGCCAGCAGTTTATCTCAGGCTACACTCTATGGCTACACCTTC. This encodes CASSLSQATLYGYTF.

The chain links TRBV3-1 to TRBJ2-5, with no clear D. Germline V gene data show CDR1 as LGHDT and CDR2 as YNNKEL (reference sequence). V gave up 3 bases and J gave up 2 bases, with 4 bases separating them. This CDR3 has 12 residues. The CDR3 DNA sequence: TGTGCCAGCAGCCACCAACAAGAGACCCAGTACTTC. It codes for CASSHQQETQYF.

This clonotype has a handful of counts. The genes are TRBV27 and TRBJ1-2; no clear D. Between the trimmed V and J ends, which lost 6 bases and 8 bases, there was a span of 16 bases. The CDR3 length is 13 residues. Germline V lookup: CDR1 MNHEY, CDR2 SMNVEV (reference sequence). The CDR3 protein is CASRTDGPKGYTF. The CDR3 region has the DNA TGTGCCAGCAGAACAGACGGGCCTAAAGGCTACACCTTC.

As DNA, the CDR3 is TGTGCCACCAGTGACACAGGGGCAAAAGAGACCCAGTACTTC. This sequence encodes CATSDTGAKETQYF. The chain employs TRBV24-1 and TRBJ2-5, with 7 bases lining up with TRBD1. The trim removed 4 bases at V and 3 bases at J, leaving 4 bases unmatched. Germline loops: CDR1 KGHDR, CDR2 SFDVKD. CDR3 length: 14 amino acids.

In this sample, this clonotype turned up a few times. The V and J genes are TRBV20-1 and TRBJ2-5; 13 nucleotides align to TRBD2. Losses at the gene ends were 6 bases for V and 5 bases for J; bases not matched to a gene: 9. Germline V gene lookup returns CDR1 DFQATT and CDR2 SNEGSKA (reference sequence). The CDR3 length is 15 residues. CDR3 nucleotide sequence: TGCAGTGCGACCACTAGCGGGGGGGCCCGGGAGACCCAGTACTTC. Translated: CSATTSGGARETQYF.

This clonotype was counted only a few times. This chain connects TRBV7-8 to TRBJ2-3; 7 nucleotides match TRBD1. The CDR3 contains 15 residues. In germline, CDR1 is SGHVS, CDR2 FQNEAQ. V lost 1 base and J lost 4; bases outside the gene matches: 5. This chain's CDR3 is CASSLVGGLPDTQYF. CDR3 sequence (DNA): TGTGCCAGCAGCTTAGTAGGGGGCCTCCCAGATACGCAGTATTTT.

This sequence joins TRBV7-8 and TRBJ2-5; TRBD2 aligns across 10 bases. Germline V gene data show CDR1 as SGHVS and CDR2 as FQNEAQ. The CDR3 loop spans 19 amino acids. J gave up 2 bases and V 1 base, and 13 bases lay outside the gene matches. The chain's CDR3 is CASSLVAGGLADTQETQYF. The CDR3 DNA follows: TGTGCCAGCAGCTTAGTGGCGGGTGGACTAGCGGATACGCAAGAGACCCAGTACTTC. The full variable domain, rest sourced from reference TRBV7-8 and TRBJ2-5, is GAGVSQSPRYKVAKRGQDVALRCDPISGHVSLFWYQQALGQGPEFLTYFQNEAQLDKSGLPSDRFFAERPEGSVSTLKIQRTQQEDSAVYLCASSLVAGGLADTQETQYFGPGTRLLVL.

V gene TRBV25-1 combines with J gene TRBJ2-3, with 10 bases matching TRBD2. The V gene's germline CDR1 is MGHDK and CDR2 SYGVNS. There are 14 residues in the CDR3. After removal of 6 bases from V and 6 bases from J, the junction contained 6 bases not matched to a gene. This chain's CDR3 is CASRPSGGRDTQYF. Here the CDR3 DNA reads TGTGCCAGCAGGCCTAGCGGGGGTAGGGATACGCAGTATTTT.

Here the CDR3 DNA reads TGTGCCAGCAGCCAAGGAGAAGCGGGGGGTCTCTACGAGCAGTACTTC. Encoded protein: CASSQGEAGGLYEQYF. This chain uses TRBV3-1 with TRBJ2-7; TRBD2 agrees at 9 bases. Per the germline V gene, CDR1 is LGHDT and CDR2 is YNNKEL (reference sequence). Trimming removed 1 base from V and 3 bases from J; junction bases left unmatched: 7. This CDR3 contains 16 residues.